Shown below are 9 T cell receptor beta chains from a single sample sequenced in a study of cytomegalovirus exposure and HLA in healthy donors. The data were produced by immunoSEQ multiplex PCR, yet TCRdb's version contains in-frame clones alone and is incomplete. The data contain roughly 120,000 clones, about 85% of them singletons. Specimen: PBMCs. These receptors were taken from a man aged 18 to 29 in good health and CMV-seropositive.

The chain uses TRBV19 and TRBJ1-1; possibly TRBD1 for D (6 bases). The CDR3 extends over 13 amino acids. V lost 10 bases and J 0 bases, leaving 12 bases between the germline ends. Germline V gene lookup returns CDR1 LNHDA and CDR2 SQIVND (reference sequence). This CDR3 is CATRQGMNTEAFF. DNA of the CDR3: TGTGCCACCCGGCAGGGGATGAACACTGAAGCTTTCTTT. Combining the CDR3 with reference TRBV19 and TRBJ1-1 gives the whole variable domain DGGITQSPKYLFRKEGQNVTLSCEQNLNHDAMYWYRQDPGQGLRLIYYSQIVNDFQKGDIAEGYSVSREKKESFPLTVTSAQKNPTAFYLCATRQGMNTEAFFGQGTRLTVV.

V and J are TRBV19 and TRBJ2-5, with D tentatively TRBD2 (5 bases). This CDR3 is 13 amino acids long. V dropped 8 bases and J dropped 4 bases, with 14 bases sitting between them. Germline CDR1 and CDR2: LNHDA and SQIVND (reference sequence). CDR3 in amino acids: CASGARRLETQYF. CDR3 coding DNA: TGTGCCAGTGGCGCGAGGAGGCTAGAGACCCAGTACTTC.

This sequence joins TRBV6-1 and TRBJ1-5, with a tentative D call TRBD1 (5 bases). In germline, CDR1 is MNHNS, CDR2 SASEGT. This CDR3 contains 16 residues. V was clipped by 2 bases and J by 0 bases, with 11 bases between them. The CDR3 coding sequence is TGTGCCAGCAGTGAACTGGACATCCATAGCAATCAGCCCCAGCATTTT. Its protein product is CASSELDIHSNQPQHF.

The gene calls are TRBV7-9 and TRBJ1-1; D remains unclear. Germline lookup yields CDR1 SEHNR and CDR2 FQNEAQ (reference sequence). The CDR3 runs to 12 residues. The V end was cut by 3 bases, the J end by 4 bases, with 6 bases between. Written as DNA, the CDR3 is TGTGCCAGCAGCTTCCCGGGCACTGAAGCTTTCTTT. Translating it yields CASSFPGTEAFF.

This clone has just a few counts. This rearrangement joins TRBV6-5 to TRBJ1-6; D uncertain. V dropped 2 bases and J dropped 7 bases, with 12 bases sitting between them. The CDR3 contains 15 residues. Germline CDR1 is MNHEY and CDR2 is SVGAGI. In nucleotides, the CDR3 is TGTGCCAGCAGTTACGATGTAGGCAGGAATTCACCCCTCCACTTT. It specifies CASSYDVGRNSPLHF.

V and J are TRBV7-2 and TRBJ1-5; 7 bases line up with TRBD1. There are 13 residues in the CDR3. From germline, CDR1 is SGHTA and CDR2 FQGNSA. V gave up 5 bases and J gave up 7 bases; unmatched junction bases: 5. The CDR3 region is CASSEGQLQPQHF. Here the CDR3 DNA reads TGTGCCAGCAGCGAGGGACAGCTCCAGCCCCAGCATTTT. The full variable domain, completed using reference TRBV7-2 and TRBJ1-5, is GAGVSQSPSNKVTEKGKDVELRCDPISGHTALYWYRQSLGQGLEFLIYFQGNSAPDKSGLPSDRFSAERTGGSVSTLTIQRTQQEDSAVYLCASSEGQLQPQHFGDGTRLSIL.

The V call is TRBV21-1, the J call TRBJ2-7; TRBD1 is taken as the D call from the table, unchecked against the DNA. TRBV21-1 is termed a pseudogene. The CDR3 has 15 amino acids. This CDR3 reads CASSNRYQGRYEQYF. DNA for the CDR3: TGTGCCAGCAGCAATAGGTACCAGGGCCGCTACGAGCAGTACTTC.

The chain has TRBV6-6 and TRBJ1-5, with 10 positions matching TRBD1. Germline assignment: CDR1 MNHNY and CDR2 SVGAGI (reference sequence). This CDR3 comprises 16 residues. J gave up 6 bases and V 0 bases, and 5 bases lay outside the gene matches. CDR3 sequence: CASSYSTGGEIQPQHF. The CDR3 DNA follows: TGTGCCAGCAGTTACTCGACAGGGGGCGAGATTCAGCCCCAGCATTTT.

The table lists this clone with a count of one. J is TRBJ1-2 and V is TRBV28, with unresolved D. The CDR3 loop spans 13 amino acids. With 6 bases removed from V and 2 bases from J, the gap between germline ends came to 10 bases. Germline V lookup: CDR1 MDHEN, CDR2 SYDVKM. The DNA for the CDR3 is TGTGCCAGCAGGCTAGGCGGAAACTATGGCTACACCTTC. Amino acid sequence: CASRLGGNYGYTF.